The rows below give T cell receptor beta chains drawn from one sample of a study of breast tumors, draining lymph nodes, adjacent tissues. TCRdb redid the calling of the multiplex PCR reads with MiXCR, one entry per CDR3 protein. The table has around 230,000 distinct CDR3 sequences, roughly a third seen once; the top ten hold roughly 3.5%. Sequenced: axillary lymph node tissue. These receptors came from a female donor with breast cancer. Some clones in this sample may be carry-over from other donors' samples. Both conserved end residues are part of each CDR3. The D gene is left open where the match is weak. A clone size is listed for some rows: how often the clone was seen (once, few, many), or a class if it is expanded.

d_call	v_call	j_call	clone_size	cdr3_nt	cdr3_aa
-	TRBV10-3	TRBJ2-1	many	TGTGCCATCAGTGAATCGGACATCCAATACAATGAGCAGTTCTTC	CAISESDIQYNEQFF
-	TRBV7-9	TRBJ1-2	-	TGTGCCAGCAGCCAATCACCGGACCATAGCACCGGCTACCCCTTC	CASSQSPDHSTGYPF
-	TRBV2	TRBJ2-5	-	TGTGCCAGCATTAAGACTCAAGCAGGAGAGACCCAGTACTTC	CASIKTQAGETQYF
-	TRBV12-5	TRBJ2-2	many	TGTGCTAGTGGTTTGGTACCCCCAGAGGGACGGGAGCTGTTTTTT	CASGLVPPEGRELFF
-	TRBV12-5	TRBJ1-5	-	TGTGCTAGTGGTTTCACCGCTGTTAGCAATCAGCCCCAGCATTTT	CASGFTAVSNQPQHF
TRBD1	TRBV2	TRBJ2-5	-	TGTGCCAGCAGACGGACAGGGGCTGGGACCCAGTACTTC	CASRRTGAGTQYF
-	TRBV27	TRBJ1-2	-	TGTGCCAGCAGTCCCCCCATGGGAGGCTACACCTTC	CASSPPMGGYTF
-	TRBV20-1	TRBJ2-5	many	TGCAGTGTTGGGAGAGGGGCTCAAGAGACCCAGTACTTC	CSVGRGAQETQYF
-	TRBV7-9	TRBJ2-7	once	TGTGCCAGCAGCGCCCTGGGTAACGAGCAGTACTTC	CASSALGNEQYF
-	TRBV5-1	TRBJ1-4	many	TGCGCCAGCAGAGACGGGCGGGCTAATGAAAAACTGTTTTTT	CASRDGRANEKLFF
-	TRBV5-5	TRBJ1-4	many	TGTGCCAGCAGCCGGGGGCCTCTCCAGATGGAAAAACTGTTTTTT	CASSRGPLQMEKLFF